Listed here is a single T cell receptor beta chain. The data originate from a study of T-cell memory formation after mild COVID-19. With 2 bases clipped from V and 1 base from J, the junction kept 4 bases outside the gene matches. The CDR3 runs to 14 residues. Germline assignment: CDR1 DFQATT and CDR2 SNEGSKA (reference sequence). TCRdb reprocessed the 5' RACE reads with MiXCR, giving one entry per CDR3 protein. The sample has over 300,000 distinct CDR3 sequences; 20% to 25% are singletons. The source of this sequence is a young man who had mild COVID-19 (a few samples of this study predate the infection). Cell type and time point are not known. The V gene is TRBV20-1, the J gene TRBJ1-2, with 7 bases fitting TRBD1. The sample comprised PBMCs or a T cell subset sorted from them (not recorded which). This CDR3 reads CSARSTGNNYGYTF. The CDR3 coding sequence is TGCAGTGCTAGATCGACAGGGAATAACTATGGCTACACCTTC.